This TCR beta chain was documented in a study of blood T cell repertoires in COVID-19 (dated by TCRdb to the early 2020s). A note on the overall study: Samples from collaborators originated in the United States, Italy and Spain and spanned both the acute and convalescent phases of COVID-19. The material from the prospective study consisted of cDNA or gDNA derived from T cells, B-cell-depleted T cells, or PBMCs. Deeply sampled blood TCRbeta repertoires from subjects exposed to, actively infected with, or recovered from COVID-19 were included in the dataset. Samples came from the ongoing ImmuneRACE study (first 160 participants) plus 1,254 subjects from 6 global collaborators. The repertoires were released in a freely available public database meant as a resource for research on the immune response to SARS-CoV-2. HLA class I and class II types, where available, came from metadata supplied by the sample provider rather than from assay-based typing. Sample metadata almost always included a de-identified subject ID, COVID-19 status, age in years and sex.

The collaborating institutions used their own protocols to collect whole blood in K2EDTA tubes. For TCRbeta analysis, collaborators shipped samples as frozen whole blood, isolated PBMCs, or DNA extracted from either of those sample types. The immunoSEQ Assay, a bias-controlled multiplex PCR, was used to amplify TCRbeta CDR3 regions from genomic DNA. In the original analysis: The number of nucleated cells in each sample was estimated by amplification of reference gene primers within the assay. Sequence reads were collapsed and filtered to measure the absolute abundance of every unique TCRbeta CDR3 rearrangement. For each sample, productive Simpson clonality was calculated as the square root of Simpson's diversity index across productive rearrangements. The source is immuneACCESS, and TCRdb retained only in-frame sequences with V and J called. Part of the clones is not carried over; for the studies checked, unresolved V genes explain less than half of this, and the remainder is unexplained. That table is the source of V, J and clone size, and D and trimming were worked out from the DNA. Within this sample are roughly 91,000 clones, with under 85% of them counted one time only. About 11% of the sample is taken by the ten largest.

Regarding this clone: Its antigen remains unidentified. Within one base of it there is no much larger clone, and no base qualities were kept.

The paper as a whole reports these results and caveats: The amount of clinical and demographic metadata varied by source and participant and was provided uncurated.

The sample comprised peripheral blood. The clonotype was recovered from a man in his 70s with acute or convalescent COVID-19.

The CDR3 reads CSVDLGQGAEQYF. The DNA sequence is TGCAGCGTTGATCTGGGACAGGGAGCCGAGCAGTACTTC. The chain joins TRBV29-1 to TRBJ2-7; the junction holds 9 bases that match TRBD1. At the junction V is shortened by 3 bases and J by 6 bases; bases outside the gene matches: 6. Via the germline V gene, CDR1 is SQVTM and CDR2 ANQGSEA. The CDR3 has 13 amino acids, counting the end cysteine and phenylalanine. Only the CDR3 part of the read is kept: 39 bases, read in frame from the first base.